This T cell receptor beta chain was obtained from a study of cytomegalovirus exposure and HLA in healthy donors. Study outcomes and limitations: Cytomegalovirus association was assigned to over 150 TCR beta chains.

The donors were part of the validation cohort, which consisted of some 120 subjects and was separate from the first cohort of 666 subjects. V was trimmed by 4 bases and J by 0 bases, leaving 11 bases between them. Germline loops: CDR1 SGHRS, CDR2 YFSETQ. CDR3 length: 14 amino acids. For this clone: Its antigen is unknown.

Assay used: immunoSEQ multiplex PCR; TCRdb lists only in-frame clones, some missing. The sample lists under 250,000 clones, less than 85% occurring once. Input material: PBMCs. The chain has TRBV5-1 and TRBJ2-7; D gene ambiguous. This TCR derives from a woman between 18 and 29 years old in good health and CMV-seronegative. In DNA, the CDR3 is TGCGCCAGCAGCCTCGAACCGAGCTCCTACGAGCAGTACTTC. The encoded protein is CASSLEPSSYEQYF.